These T cell receptor beta chains were read from a single sample in a study of CD8+ T cells in alopecia areata. Assay used: immunoSEQ multiplex PCR; TCRdb lists only in-frame clones, some missing. The table shows hundreds of thousands of clones, with more than 30% occurring only once. Sequenced here: CD4+ T cells sorted from blood, sampled at approximately week 34, from a patient treated with tofacitinib. All receptors derive from a human donor with alopecia areata. Both conserved end residues are part of each CDR3. Each record gives: D gene, J gene, clone size, V gene, CDR3 protein, CDR3 DNA. A D gene is named only where the DNA matches it firmly. Clone size is given for some rows only: seen once, a few or many times, or a class if the clone is expanded.

-,TRBJ2-4,few,TRBV4-1,CASRRDTLGKNIQYF,TGCGCCAGCAGACGGGACACCCTGGGCAAAAACATTCAGTACTTC
TRBD2,TRBJ2-7,-,TRBV30,CAWGRVGNYEQYF,TGTGCCTGGGGGAGGGTAGGGAACTACGAGCAGTACTTC
-,TRBJ2-5,many,TRBV11-2,CASSLGETQYF,TGTGCCAGCAGCTTAGGAGAGACCCAGTACTTC
-,TRBJ1-2,-,TRBV5-1,CASSLTAGNTYGYTF,TGCGCCAGCAGTCTGACAGCCGGGAATACCTATGGCTACACCTTC
-,TRBJ1-2,-,TRBV5-1,CASSARTDNGYTF,TGCGCCAGCAGCGCCCGGACAGACAATGGCTACACCTTC
-,TRBJ1-2,-,TRBV5-1,CASSLVQGYGYTF,TGCGCCAGCAGCTTGGTCCAGGGCTATGGCTACACCTTC
-,TRBJ2-2,-,TRBV30,CASSGQNTGELFF,TGTGCCTCCTCGGGACAGAACACCGGGGAGCTGTTTTTT
-,TRBJ2-7,-,TRBV30,CAWSVKWDEQYF,TGTGCCTGGAGTGTAAAATGGGACGAGCAGTACTTC
-,TRBJ1-2,-,TRBV4-1,CASSQDVDRPGITF,TGCGCCAGCAGCCAAGACGTCGACCGTCCTGGTATCACCTTC
-,TRBJ2-5,-,TRBV6-5,CASSYSRGPSETQYF,TGTGCCAGCAGTTACTCCCGGGGGCCCTCGGAGACCCAGTACTTC
-,TRBJ2-2,few,TRBV19,CASSMQGAGELFF,TGTGCCAGTAGTATGCAGGGAGCCGGGGAGCTGTTTTTT
-,TRBJ2-5,few,TRBV5-6,CASSFVQETQYF,TGTGCCAGCAGCTTTGTCCAAGAGACCCAGTACTTC
-,TRBJ1-1,-,TRBV7-2,CASSSQVRQEAFF,TGTGCCAGCAGCTCACAGGTCAGGCAGGAAGCTTTCTTT
-,TRBJ1-2,-,TRBV19,CASNPLGGHAAGYGYTF,TGTGCCAGTAATCCTCTAGGGGGACACGCGGCGGGCTATGGCTACACCTTC
-,TRBJ1-5,many,TRBV15,CATSRGTGAQPQHF,TGTGCCACCAGCAGAGGTACCGGGGCCCAGCCCCAGCATTTT
TRBD1,TRBJ1-2,few,TRBV5-6,CASSTRPRTGTGLNYGYTF,TGTGCCAGCAGCACCCGTCCTAGGACAGGGACGGGTCTAAACTATGGCTACACCTTC
TRBD2,TRBJ2-1,few,TRBV11-2,CASSSRLAGGVIGNEQFF,TGTGCCAGCAGCTCGCGACTAGCGGGAGGGGTAATAGGCAATGAGCAGTTCTTC
-,TRBJ1-1,-,TRBV11-2,CASTGSYTEAFF,TGTGCCAGTACAGGGTCTTACACTGAAGCTTTCTTT